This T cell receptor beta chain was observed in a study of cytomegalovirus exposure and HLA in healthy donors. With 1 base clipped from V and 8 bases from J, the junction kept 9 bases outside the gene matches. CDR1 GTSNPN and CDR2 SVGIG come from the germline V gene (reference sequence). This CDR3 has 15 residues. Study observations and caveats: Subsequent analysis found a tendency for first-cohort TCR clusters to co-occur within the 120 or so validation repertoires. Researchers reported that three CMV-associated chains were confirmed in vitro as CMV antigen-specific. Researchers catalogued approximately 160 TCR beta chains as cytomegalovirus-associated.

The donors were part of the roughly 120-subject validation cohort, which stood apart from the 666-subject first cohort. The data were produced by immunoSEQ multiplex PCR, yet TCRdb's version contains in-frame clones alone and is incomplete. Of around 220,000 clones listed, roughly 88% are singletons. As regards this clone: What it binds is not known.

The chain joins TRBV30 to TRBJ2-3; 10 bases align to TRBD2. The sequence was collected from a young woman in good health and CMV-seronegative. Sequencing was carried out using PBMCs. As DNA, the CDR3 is TGTGCCTGGAGTGGGAGAGCGGGAGGGCCTACTACGCAGTATTTT. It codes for CAWSGRAGGPTTQYF.